The next 24 T cell receptor beta chains were all read from a single sample in a study of shared clonotypes between healthy human individuals. Positively selected for CCR7, the CD45RO-negative cells used as naive CD8 cells excluded terminally differentiated effector memory CD45RA+ cells. The assay was immunoSEQ multiplex PCR, and TCRdb's table has in-frame clones only and misses some. The repertoire holds approximately 1.9 million clones, with 90% to 95% as singletons. The sequencing sample was made of naive CD8+ T cells from PBMCs. The receptors here all came from a man aged 18-30 years in good health. Some clones in this sample may be carry-over from other donors' samples.

CDR3 DNA sequence: TGTGCCAGCAGTTTAAGGGGTTCAGAGACCCAGTACTTC. This encodes CASSLRGSETQYF. The gene calls are TRBV27 and TRBJ2-5, with D perhaps matching TRBD1 (5 bases). This CDR3 has 13 residues. The ends were cut back, 2 bases at V and 4 bases at J, with 8 bases in the middle. Germline CDR1 MNHEY, CDR2 SMNVEV (reference sequence).

The chain couples TRBV11-2 to TRBJ2-7; 12 nucleotides align to TRBD2. The CDR3 sequence is 14 residues long. Germline V gene sequence: CDR1 SGHAT, CDR2 FQNNGV. V lost 7 bases to trimming and J lost 4 bases; unmatched junction nucleotides: 5. The CDR3 DNA is TGTGCCAGCACCTCTAGCGGGAGGGCGTACGAGCAGTACTTC. Its protein is CASTSSGRAYEQYF.

The gene calls are TRBV25-1 and TRBJ2-2; 9 bases line up with TRBD2. V lost 6 bases to trimming and J lost 3 bases; unmatched junction nucleotides: 8. Germline values: CDR1 MGHDK, CDR2 SYGVNS. This CDR3 contains 16 residues. This CDR3 reads CASRGLIAGDTGELFF. CDR3 nucleotides: TGTGCCAGCAGGGGACTAATAGCGGGGGACACCGGGGAGCTGTTTTTT. The full variable domain, rest sourced from reference TRBV25-1 and TRBJ2-2, is EADIYQTPRYLVIGTGKKITLECSQTMGHDKMYWYQQDPGMELHLIHYSYGVNSTEKGDLSSESTVSRIRTEHFPLTLESARPSHTSQYLCASRGLIAGDTGELFFGEGSRLTVL.

The V and J genes are TRBV2 and TRBJ2-5; 10 bases are a match to TRBD2. Germline assignment: CDR1 SNHLY and CDR2 FYNNEI. Trimming at V came to 7 bases and at J to 2 bases, leaving 4 bases not matched to a gene. This CDR3 comprises 14 residues. The CDR3 nucleotides are TGTGCCAGCAAGCAGCGGGGGGGACAAGAGACCCAGTACTTC. Its translation: CASKQRGGQETQYF.

This chain uses TRBV5-1 with TRBJ2-5; perhaps TRBD1 as D (6 bases). With 5 bases removed from V and 0 bases from J, the gap between germline ends came to 11 bases. The CDR3 length is 14 residues. Germline CDR1 reads SGHRS; CDR2 reads YFSETQ. The CDR3 spells CASSQGQNQETQYF. The CDR3 DNA follows: TGCGCCAGCAGTCAGGGACAAAACCAAGAGACCCAGTACTTC.

The chain joins TRBV6-1 to TRBJ2-1, with 8 bases identical to TRBD2. The CDR3 totals 15 residues. With V trimmed by 3 bases and J by 6 bases, 7 bases remained unmatched. Looked up from germline, CDR1 is MNHNS and CDR2 is SASEGT. CDR3 in amino acids: CASSDGTRTSNEQFF. The CDR3 region has the DNA TGTGCCAGCAGTGATGGGACTAGGACTAGCAATGAGCAGTTCTTC.

The genes are TRBV27 and TRBJ2-7; possible D gene TRBD1, 5 bases. CDR1 is MNHEY and CDR2 is SMNVEV in the germline V gene (reference sequence). This CDR3 contains 15 residues. V shed 5 bases and J shed 3 bases, with 17 bases lying between them. CDR3 nucleotides: TGTGCCAGCAGTCACCCCGACAGTGGATTCTACGAGCAGTACTTC. Translation gives CASSHPDSGFYEQYF.

The genes are TRBV27 and TRBJ2-7; 10 nucleotides match TRBD2. The trim removed 1 base at V and 6 bases at J, leaving 9 bases unmatched. Germline V CDR1 and CDR2: MNHEY, SMNVEV (reference sequence). The CDR3 is 16 residues long. As DNA, the CDR3 is TGTGCCAGCAGTTTATTGTTCACTAGCGGGACTTCCGAGCAGTACTTC. This codes for CASSLLFTSGTSEQYF.

This chain connects TRBV9 to TRBJ2-2; the D call may be TRBD1 or TRBD2 (5 bases each). V lost 4 bases, J lost 4 bases, and 17 bases lay in between. Germline CDR1 is SGDLS and CDR2 is YYNGEE. CDR3 size: 16 residues. The CDR3 here is CASSPPRGSGTGELFF. As DNA, the CDR3 is TGTGCCAGCAGCCCGCCACGGGGCAGTGGCACCGGGGAGCTGTTTTTT.

The gene calls are TRBV5-6 and TRBJ2-2, with TRBD2 identical over 8 bases. The CDR3 runs to 16 residues. The junction had 4 bases not matched to a gene; V was cut back by 0 bases and J by 3 bases. CDR1 is SGHDT, CDR2 YYEEEE, per germline. The CDR3 loop is CASSLVRGEHTGELFF. The DNA of the CDR3 is TGTGCCAGCAGCTTGGTGCGGGGGGAGCACACCGGGGAGCTGTTTTTT.

J is TRBJ1-5 and V is TRBV6-5; TRBD1 is a possible D gene (5 bases). Deletions cut 0 bases from V and 6 bases from J, with 12 bases between. This CDR3 is built from 15 residues. CDR1 is MNHEY, CDR2 SVGAGI, per germline. This CDR3 reads CASSYSGGSGQPQHF. In DNA, the CDR3 is TGTGCCAGCAGTTACTCGGGGGGGTCGGGTCAGCCCCAGCATTTT.

On this clone: Different DNA sequences within this sample yield the same CDR3. This chain uses TRBV30 with TRBJ2-3; TRBD2 is a possible D gene (5 bases). Trimming removed 3 bases from V and 1 base from J, with 8 bases in between. The CDR3 sequence is 13 residues long. Germline CDR1 and CDR2: GTSNPN and SVGIG (reference sequence). Here the CDR3 DNA reads TGTGCCTGGAGCGGGATAGGCACAGATACGCAGTATTTT. It yields the protein CAWSGIGTDTQYF. Supplemented by reference TRBV30 and TRBJ2-3, the full variable domain reads SQTIHQWPATLVQPVGSPLSLECTVEGTSNPNLYWYRQAAGRGLQLLFYSVGIGQISSEVPQNLSASRPQDRQFILSSKKLLLSDSGFYLCAWSGIGTDTQYFGPGTRLTVL.

CDR3 nucleotide sequence: TGTGCCAGCAGTATCCGCCCAGGGTGGGGCGACACTGAAGCTTTCTTT. This encodes CASSIRPGWGDTEAFF. This chain uses TRBV13 with TRBJ1-1, with a weak D call TRBD1 (5 bases). CDR1 and CDR2 (germline): PRHDT, FYEKMQ (reference sequence). This CDR3 is built from 16 residues. V shed 6 bases and J shed 3 bases, with 20 bases lying between them.

The rearrangement links TRBV9 to TRBJ2-4; 9 positions match TRBD1. This CDR3 is 16 amino acids long. V shed 3 bases and J 0 bases; nucleotides not matched to a gene: 4. Germline CDR1 SGDLS, CDR2 YYNGEE. CDR3 sequence reads: CASSAGTGRAKNIQYF. The CDR3 bases are TGTGCCAGCAGCGCCGGGACAGGGAGAGCCAAAAACATTCAGTACTTC.

J is TRBJ1-6 and V is TRBV30; 7 positions agree with TRBD1. This CDR3 contains 14 residues. Germline V gives CDR1 GTSNPN, CDR2 SVGIG (reference sequence). V lost 3 bases to trimming and J lost 7 bases; unmatched junction nucleotides: 6. The CDR3 is CAWSKGAQNSPLHF. As DNA, the CDR3 is TGTGCCTGGAGCAAGGGGGCCCAGAATTCACCCCTCCACTTT. Filled out from reference TRBV30 and TRBJ1-6, the complete variable domain reads SQTIHQWPATLVQPVGSPLSLECTVEGTSNPNLYWYRQAAGRGLQLLFYSVGIGQISSEVPQNLSASRPQDRQFILSSKKLLLSDSGFYLCAWSKGAQNSPLHFGNGTRLTVT.

This clone was counted once. J is TRBJ2-7 and V is TRBV10-2, with TRBD2 matching 8 bases. The CDR3 consists of 18 residues. V lost 2 bases to trimming and J lost 5 bases; unmatched junction nucleotides: 17. From germline, CDR1 is WSHSY and CDR2 SAAADI. In DNA, the CDR3 is TGCGCCAGCAGTGAGCCGATCGTGAGGACTAGCTATAGTGACGAGCAGTACTTC. This codes for CASSEPIVRTSYSDEQYF.

The chain has TRBV11-2 and TRBJ2-7; D is undetermined. Germline CDR1 reads SGHAT; CDR2 reads FQNNGV. V lost 0 bases and J 4 bases, leaving 7 bases between the germline ends. This CDR3 contains 13 residues. The CDR3 DNA is TGTGCCAGCAGCTTAGAAATTACATACGAGCAGTACTTC. Protein: CASSLEITYEQYF.

This clone occurred once. The chain is built from TRBV27 and TRBJ1-1; no reliable D call. V was clipped by 6 bases and J by 0 bases, with 14 bases between them. CDR1 and CDR2 (germline): MNHEY, SMNVEV (reference sequence). The CDR3 totals 15 residues. The CDR3 DNA reads TGTGCCAGCAGCTATAGTCGCCAGCTGAACACTGAAGCTTTCTTT. Translated: CASSYSRQLNTEAFF.

V and J are TRBV11-3 and TRBJ2-3; D tentatively reads TRBD1 or TRBD2 (6 bases each). The germline V gene has CDR1 SGHNT and CDR2 YENEEA. V shed 2 bases and J shed 6 bases, with 12 bases lying between them. This CDR3 contains 14 residues. This CDR3 is CASSLRGVPDTQYF. The CDR3 DNA is TGTGCCAGCAGCTTAAGGGGGGTTCCCGATACGCAGTATTTT.

The gene calls are TRBV27 and TRBJ2-1; D is unresolved. Germline CDR1 and CDR2: MNHEY and SMNVEV (reference sequence). There are 16 residues in the CDR3. The germline V and J ends were trimmed by 1 base and 4 bases, with 14 bases remaining between them. CDR3 residues: CASSLFSEGGYNEQFF. The CDR3 coding sequence is TGTGCCAGCAGTTTATTTTCAGAAGGTGGTTACAATGAGCAGTTCTTC.

For this clone: Other DNA sequences in this sample translate to the same CDR3. Written as DNA, the CDR3 is TGTGCCAGCAGCTTGGGTGGCAGGGAGCAGTACTTC. Translating gives CASSLGGREQYF. This chain connects TRBV5-4 to TRBJ2-7; D uncertain. The V gene lost 0 bases and the J gene lost 7 bases, with 8 bases spanning the gap. Germline V gives CDR1 SGHNT, CDR2 YYREEE (reference sequence). The length of the CDR3 is 12 residues.

The gene calls are TRBV5-1 and TRBJ2-5; 7 nucleotides line up with TRBD1. Germline values: CDR1 SGHRS, CDR2 YFSETQ. After removal of 3 bases from V and 5 bases from J, the junction contained 7 bases not matched to a gene. This CDR3 region has 14 residues. The CDR3, as DNA: TGCGCCAGCAGCTCCTGGACAGGTCGGGAGACCCAGTACTTC. Encoded protein: CASSSWTGRETQYF.

V is TRBV5-6 and J is TRBJ1-1; possibly TRBD1 for D (6 bases). From germline, CDR1 is SGHDT and CDR2 YYEEEE. This CDR3 contains 14 residues. Trimming shortened V by 5 bases and J by 3 bases, and 14 bases separated the two germline ends. This CDR3 reads CASRSGGPDTEAFF. The CDR3 DNA is TGTGCCAGCAGGTCCGGGGGGCCAGACACTGAAGCTTTCTTT.

The chain carries TRBV30 and TRBJ1-5, with a possible D match to TRBD1 (6 bases). Trimming shortened V by 2 bases and J by 0 bases, and 14 bases separated the two germline ends. The CDR3 contains 16 residues. Germline assignment: CDR1 GTSNPN and CDR2 SVGIG (reference sequence). The chain's CDR3 is CAWSPRAGASNQPQHF. The CDR3 bases are TGTGCCTGGAGTCCCCGTGCAGGGGCTAGCAATCAGCCCCAGCATTTT.